The T cell receptor (beta chain) under discussion was sequenced for a study of human T cells and chemical hapten exposure. Time point: patch test 2, 6 weeks after DPC sensitization. Treatment noted: therapeutic diphenylcyclopropenone sensitization with weekly scalp DPC. A single record per CDR3 protein comes from TCRdb applying MiXCR to the RACE reads. This repertoire shows around 130,000 distinct CDR3 sequences, about 11% found once; its top ten account for around 1.4%. V was pared by 4 bases and J by 1 base, with 13 bases between. This CDR3 has 15 amino acids. The chain uses TRBV12-3 or TRBV12-4 and TRBJ2-5; maybe TRBD1 (5 bases). Sequencing used whole blood, obtained in connection with sensitization to the hapten diphenylcyclopropenone (DPC). The clonotype comes from a woman between 45 and 65 years old with alopecia areata. Some clones in this sample may be carry-over from other donors' samples. CDR3 sequence (DNA): TGTGCCAGCAGTTGGGGCCTTACCTTCCAAGAGACCCAGTACTTC. It encodes CASSWGLTFQETQYF.